This T cell receptor beta chain comes out of a study of Graves' ophthalmopathy and Graves' hyperthyroidism. Study-level information: There was a collection of peripheral blood at initial diagnosis, before any treatment. Study-wide results and limits: Also, most clonotypes expanded in the thyroid above 0.001 frequency appeared in blood.

Ages of hyperthyroidism patients ran from 18 to 65, and their diagnoses were new, under 2 months' duration. Pregnancy or lactation, uncontrolled infections and other autoimmune diseases were grounds for excluding patients. Note on this clonotype: Its antigen is as yet unknown.

From germline, CDR1 is MNHNS and CDR2 SASEGT. V lost 4 bases and J lost 13, with 17 bases in between. This CDR3 has 13 residues. Amplification of TCR beta CDR3 regions used RNA transcripts. Second-round multiplex PCR came after first-round RT-PCR with HTBI primers. TCRdb reanalysed the multiplex PCR reads using MiXCR and keeps one entry per CDR3 protein. In the table there are hundreds of thousands of distinct CDR3 sequences, about 24% of which are singletons. The sample comprised peripheral blood. This chain uses TRBV6-1 with TRBJ1-3; no firm D call. The TCR comes from a woman younger than 30 with stable Graves' hyperthyroidism. Some clones in this sample may be carry-over from other donors' samples. In DNA form, the CDR3 reads TGTGCCAGCAGTGGGACGGAATTCGCGTCAATATATTTT. Translated, it gives CASSGTEFASIYF.